This TCR beta chain was recovered during a study of beta chain features in type 1 diabetes. Notes on this clone: Its antigen is not identified.

Researchers reported sorting CD4+ naive, central memory, regulatory and stem cell-like memory cells via CD45RO/CCR7/CD25/CD127/CD95/CD27. Once sorted, every population was more than 95% pure. Per germline, CDR1 GTSNPN and CDR2 SVGIG (reference sequence). The CDR3 length is 16 residues. The V end was cut by 2 bases, the J end by 3 bases, with 19 bases between. Regarding the study as a whole: The study found moderately but significantly shorter TCRB CDR3s in all four CD4+ subsets of Type 1 diabetes patients. Among type 1 diabetes patients, VDJ junctions had fewer insertions and more deletions.

The entirety of the isolated RNA underwent reverse transcription, so expressed TCRB transcripts were sequenced. Using immunoSEQ multiplex PCR, the repertoire was profiled, and TCRdb retains in-frame clones only, with some absent. The sample yields over 650,000 clones, about 14% seen once. The chain employs TRBV30 and TRBJ1-2; D not resolved. This TCR was sampled from a young man with type 1 diabetes. Sequencing was carried out using naive CD4+ T cells from blood. The CDR3 nucleotides are TGTGCCTGGAGTATTCCTTTACAACTTTGGGACTATGGCTACACCTTC. This codes for CAWSIPLQLWDYGYTF.